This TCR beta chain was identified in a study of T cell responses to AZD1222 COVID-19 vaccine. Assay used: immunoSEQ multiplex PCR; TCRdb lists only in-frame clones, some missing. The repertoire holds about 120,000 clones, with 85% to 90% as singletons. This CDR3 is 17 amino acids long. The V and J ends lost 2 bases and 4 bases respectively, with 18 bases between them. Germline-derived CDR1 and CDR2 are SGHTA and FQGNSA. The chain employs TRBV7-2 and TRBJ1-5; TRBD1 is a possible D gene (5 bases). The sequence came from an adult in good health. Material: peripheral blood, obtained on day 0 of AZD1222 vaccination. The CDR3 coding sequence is TGTGCCAGCAGCTTAAAGGCCCTCGGGGGTTCAAATCAGCCCCAGCATTTT. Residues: CASSLKALGGSNQPQHF.